The 5 T cell receptor beta chains below all came from one sample that was sequenced in a study of T-cell reconstitution after alpha-beta-depleted transplantation in children. The library targeted TCRbeta and was prepared with unique molecular identifiers. TCRdb itself ran the PCR reads through MiXCR, one entry per CDR3 protein. The sample holds about 310,000 distinct CDR3 sequences; approximately 23% are singletons and the top ten take approximately 10%. This sample comprised PBMCs, mostly from graft donor cells, obtained 180 days after TCRalphabeta/CD19-depleted stem cell transplant. The receptors originated from a male patient between 10 and 17 years old who had a stem cell transplant for acute lymphoblastic leukemia, so the T cells may come from the graft donor.

The rearrangement joins TRBV7-9 to TRBJ2-5; D may be TRBD2 (5 bases). Germline V gives CDR1 SEHNR, CDR2 FQNEAQ (reference sequence). The V gene lost 0 bases and the J gene lost 5 bases, with 16 bases spanning the gap. The CDR3 runs 16 residues. The CDR3 spells CASSLALVGPGETQYF. The CDR3 DNA reads as TGTGCCAGCAGCTTAGCGCTAGTAGGGCCGGGGGAGACCCAGTACTTC.

The chain uses TRBV5-1 and TRBJ2-7; 7 bases map to TRBD2. This CDR3 contains 14 residues. J lost 6 bases, V lost 2 bases, and 8 bases had no gene match. Germline loops: CDR1 SGHRS, CDR2 YFSETQ. This chain's CDR3 is CASSLPGTMSEQYF. CDR3 DNA: TGCGCCAGCAGCTTACCCGGGACTATGAGCGAGCAGTACTTC.

This CDR3 reads CASSSTSGGETQYF. The CDR3 DNA reads TGCGCCAGCAGCTCGACTAGCGGAGGAGAGACCCAGTACTTC. This rearrangement joins TRBV5-1 to TRBJ2-5; 9 bases fit TRBD2. The germline CDR1 and CDR2 sequences are SGHRS and YFSETQ. The CDR3 has 14 residues. J was trimmed by 4 bases and V by 3 bases; bases with no gene match: 4.

The chain joins TRBV9 to TRBJ2-3; 12 nucleotides agree with TRBD2. Per germline, CDR1 SGDLS and CDR2 YYNGEE. This CDR3 spans 17 amino acids. Germline trimming cut 1 base from V and 3 bases from J; bases unmatched to any gene: 6. CDR3 sequence: CASSVPTSGSDTDTQYF. The CDR3 DNA follows: TGTGCCAGCAGCGTACCGACTAGCGGGAGTGATACAGATACGCAGTATTTT.

As regards this clonotype: A much larger clone lies one base from this, so it may be a read error. The V and J genes are TRBV5-1 and TRBJ2-7; 9 bases are a match to TRBD2. The CDR3 extends over 17 amino acids. V trimming: 0 bases; J trimming: 0 bases; junction bases outside the gene matches: 7. CDR1 SGHRS and CDR2 YFSETQ come from the germline V gene. This chain's CDR3 is CASSLARSGRSSYEQYF. The DNA for the CDR3 is TGCGCCAGCAGCTTGGCAAGAAGCGGGAGGAGCTCCTACGAGCAGTACTTC.